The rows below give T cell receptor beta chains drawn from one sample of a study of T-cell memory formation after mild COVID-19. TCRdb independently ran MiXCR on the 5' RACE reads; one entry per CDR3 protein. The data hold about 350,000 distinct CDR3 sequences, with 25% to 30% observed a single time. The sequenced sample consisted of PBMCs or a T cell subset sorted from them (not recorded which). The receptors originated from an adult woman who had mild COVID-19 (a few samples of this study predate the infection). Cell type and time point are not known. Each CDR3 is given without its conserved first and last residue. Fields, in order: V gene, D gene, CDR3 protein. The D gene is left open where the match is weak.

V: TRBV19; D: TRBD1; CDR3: ASSMRGQEDGYT
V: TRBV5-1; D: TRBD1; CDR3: ASSLEGQGWVNTEAF
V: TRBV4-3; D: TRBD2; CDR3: ASSPRHLGLAGNEQF
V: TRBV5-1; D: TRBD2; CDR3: ASSSRLAGVNEQF
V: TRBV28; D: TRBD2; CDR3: ASSSQLAGAPTDTQY
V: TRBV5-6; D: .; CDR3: ASSLELEGVSGNTIY
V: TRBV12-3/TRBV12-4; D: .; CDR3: ASRQQGRYQPQH
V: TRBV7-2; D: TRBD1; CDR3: ASSPIYTRTGEGDGYT
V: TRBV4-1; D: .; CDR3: ASSHRTAPGTDTQY
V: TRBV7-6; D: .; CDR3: ASSPLGGGAGSNQPQH
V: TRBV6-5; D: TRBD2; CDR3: ASTRLAGLQETQY
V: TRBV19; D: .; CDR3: ASSPGASWPETQY
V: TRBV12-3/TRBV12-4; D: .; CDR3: ASSQFIGSETQY
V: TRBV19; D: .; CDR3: ASSTAAGLYGYT
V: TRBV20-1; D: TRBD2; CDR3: SARGASGTYEQY
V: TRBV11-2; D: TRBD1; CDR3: ASSPQGDRVNTQY
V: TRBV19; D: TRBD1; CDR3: ASKDRGNQPQH
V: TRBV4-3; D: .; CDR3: ASSQDRTSDEQF
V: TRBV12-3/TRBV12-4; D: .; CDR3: ASTLGANGEQF
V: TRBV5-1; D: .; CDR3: ASSLAQANNGYT
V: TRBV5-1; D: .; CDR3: ASSLRGTAGETQY
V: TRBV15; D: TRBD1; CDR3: ATRDRGLMTPLH
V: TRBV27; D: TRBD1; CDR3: ASSPDRVQAF
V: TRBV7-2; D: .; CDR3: ASSPGRSQETQY
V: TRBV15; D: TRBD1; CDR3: ATSRAGQPTDTQY
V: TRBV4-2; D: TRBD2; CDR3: ASSQVTSGGKKQY
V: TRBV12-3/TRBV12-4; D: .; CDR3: ASSLGGLGGELF
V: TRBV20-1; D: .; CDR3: SARDLIGLGNTEAF